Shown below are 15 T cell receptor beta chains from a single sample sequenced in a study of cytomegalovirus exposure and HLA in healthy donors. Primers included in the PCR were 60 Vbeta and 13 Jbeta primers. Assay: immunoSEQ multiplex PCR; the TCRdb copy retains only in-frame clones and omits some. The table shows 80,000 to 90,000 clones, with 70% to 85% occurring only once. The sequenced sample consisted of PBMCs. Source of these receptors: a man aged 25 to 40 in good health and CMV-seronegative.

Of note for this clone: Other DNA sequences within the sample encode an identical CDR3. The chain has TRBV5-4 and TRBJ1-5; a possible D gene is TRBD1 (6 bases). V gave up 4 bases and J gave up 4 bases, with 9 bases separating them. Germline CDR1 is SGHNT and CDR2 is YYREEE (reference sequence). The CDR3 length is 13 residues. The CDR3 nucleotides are TGTGCCAGCAGCCTACAGGGAAATCAGCCCCAGCATTTT. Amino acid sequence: CASSLQGNQPQHF.

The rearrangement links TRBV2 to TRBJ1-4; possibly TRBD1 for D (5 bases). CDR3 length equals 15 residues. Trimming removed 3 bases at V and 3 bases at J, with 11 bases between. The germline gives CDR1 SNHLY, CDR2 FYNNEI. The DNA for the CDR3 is TGTGCCAGCAGTGAGTTAGGAGGGGCTAATGAAAAACTGTTTTTT. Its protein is CASSELGGANEKLFF.

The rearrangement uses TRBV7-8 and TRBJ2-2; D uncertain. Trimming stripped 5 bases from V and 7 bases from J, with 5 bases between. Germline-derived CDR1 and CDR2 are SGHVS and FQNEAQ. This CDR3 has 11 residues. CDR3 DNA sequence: TGTGCCAGCAGCCGCGTCGGGGAGCTGTTTTTT. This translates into CASSRVGELFF.

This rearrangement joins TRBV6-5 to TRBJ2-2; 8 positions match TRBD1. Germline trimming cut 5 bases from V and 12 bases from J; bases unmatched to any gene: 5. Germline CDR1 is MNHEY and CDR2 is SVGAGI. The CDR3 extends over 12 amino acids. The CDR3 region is CASSTDRGKLFF. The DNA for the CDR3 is TGTGCCAGCAGTACCGACAGGGGAAAGCTGTTTTTT.

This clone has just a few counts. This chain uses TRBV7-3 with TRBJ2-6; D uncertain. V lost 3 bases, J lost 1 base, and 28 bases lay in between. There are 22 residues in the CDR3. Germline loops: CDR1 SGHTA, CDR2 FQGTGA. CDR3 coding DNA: TGTGCCAGCAGCTTTATATTGACGCCCCCCCGGCAGGCAGGATCTGGGGCCAACGTCCTGACTTTC. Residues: CASSFILTPPRQAGSGANVLTF.

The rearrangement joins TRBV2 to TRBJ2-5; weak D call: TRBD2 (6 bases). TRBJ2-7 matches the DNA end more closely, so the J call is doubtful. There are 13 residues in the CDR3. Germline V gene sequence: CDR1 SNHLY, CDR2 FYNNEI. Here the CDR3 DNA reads TGTGCCAGCAGTGATTGGGGGGACTACGAGCAGTACTTC. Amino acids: CASSDWGDYEQYF.

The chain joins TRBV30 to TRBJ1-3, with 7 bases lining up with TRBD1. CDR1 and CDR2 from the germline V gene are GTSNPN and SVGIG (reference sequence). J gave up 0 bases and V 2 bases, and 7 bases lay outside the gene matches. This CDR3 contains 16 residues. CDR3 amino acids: CAWSPGQPYSGNTIYF. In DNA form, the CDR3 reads TGTGCCTGGAGTCCGGGACAGCCATACTCTGGAAACACCATATATTTT. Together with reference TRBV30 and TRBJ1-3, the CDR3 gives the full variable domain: SQTIHQWPATLVQPVGSPLSLECTVEGTSNPNLYWYRQAAGRGLQLLFYSVGIGQISSEVPQNLSASRPQDRQFILSSKKLLLSDSGFYLCAWSPGQPYSGNTIYFGEGSWLTVV.

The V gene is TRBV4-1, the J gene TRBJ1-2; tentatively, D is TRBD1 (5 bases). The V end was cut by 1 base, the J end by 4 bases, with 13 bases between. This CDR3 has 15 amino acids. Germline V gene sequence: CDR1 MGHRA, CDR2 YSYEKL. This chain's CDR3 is CASSQAIQEGYGYTF. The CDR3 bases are TGCGCCAGCAGCCAAGCAATACAGGAGGGCTATGGCTACACCTTC.

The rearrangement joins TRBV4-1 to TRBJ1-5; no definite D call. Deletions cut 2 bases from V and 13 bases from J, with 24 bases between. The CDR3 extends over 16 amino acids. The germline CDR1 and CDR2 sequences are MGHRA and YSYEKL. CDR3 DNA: TGCGCCAGCAGCCAATCAGTCCAATCAGCCCCAGGTACTCAGCATTTT. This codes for CASSQSVQSAPGTQHF.

CDR3 sequence (DNA): TGTGCCAGCTCACCCTCCGCGAATAATTCACCCCTCCACTTT. Its protein product is CASSPSANNSPLHF. This sequence joins TRBV18 and TRBJ1-6; no reliable D call. CDR3 length: 14 residues. Trimming stripped 3 bases from V and 5 bases from J, with 8 bases between. Germline assignment: CDR1 KGHSH and CDR2 LQKENI.

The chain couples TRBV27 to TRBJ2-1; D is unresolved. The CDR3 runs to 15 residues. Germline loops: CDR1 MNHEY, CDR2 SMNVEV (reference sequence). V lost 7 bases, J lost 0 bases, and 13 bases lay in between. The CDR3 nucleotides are TGTGCCAGCACGTTCGACTCGAGCTCCTACAATGAGCAGTTCTTC. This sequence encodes CASTFDSSSYNEQFF.

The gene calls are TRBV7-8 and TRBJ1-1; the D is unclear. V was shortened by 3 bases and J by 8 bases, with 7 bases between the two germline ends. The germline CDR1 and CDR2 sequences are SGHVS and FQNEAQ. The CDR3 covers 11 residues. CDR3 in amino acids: CASSLGREAFF. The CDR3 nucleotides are TGTGCCAGCAGCTTGGGCAGGGAAGCTTTCTTT.

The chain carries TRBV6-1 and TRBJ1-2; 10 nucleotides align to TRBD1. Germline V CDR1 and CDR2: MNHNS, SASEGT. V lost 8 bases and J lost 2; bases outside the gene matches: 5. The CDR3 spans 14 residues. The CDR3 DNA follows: TGTGCCAGCGGGACAGGGGACGCAAACTATGGCTACACCTTC. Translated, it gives CASGTGDANYGYTF.

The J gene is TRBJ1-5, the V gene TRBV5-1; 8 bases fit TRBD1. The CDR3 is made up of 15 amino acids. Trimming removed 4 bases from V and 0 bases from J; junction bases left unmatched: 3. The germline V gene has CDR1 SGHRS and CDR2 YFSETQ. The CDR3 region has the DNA TGCGCCAGCAGCGTTCAGGGGGCTAGCAATCAGCCCCAGCATTTT. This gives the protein CASSVQGASNQPQHF.

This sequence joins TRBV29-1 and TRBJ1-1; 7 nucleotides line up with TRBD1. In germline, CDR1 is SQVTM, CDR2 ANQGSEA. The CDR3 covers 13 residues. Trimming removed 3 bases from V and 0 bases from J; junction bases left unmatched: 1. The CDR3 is CSVDGTVNTEAFF. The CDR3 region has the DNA TGCAGCGTTGATGGGACAGTGAACACTGAAGCTTTCTTT. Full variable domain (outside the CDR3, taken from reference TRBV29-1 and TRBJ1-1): SAVISQKPSRDICQRGTSLTIQCQVDSQVTMMFWYRQQPGQSLTLIATANQGSEATYESGFVIDKFPISRPNLTFSTLTVSNMSPEDSSIYLCSVDGTVNTEAFFGQGTRLTVV.